This entry concerns a single TCR beta chain. The antigen remains unidentified. The sample belongs to a study of graft-versus-host responses after intestinal transplantation. Study at large: Each transplant was multivisceral, liver-intestinal, or isolated intestinal. General study results and limits: Early HvG declines after transplant were associated with peak circulating GvH clone levels.

The protocol was immunoSEQ multiplex PCR, while the TCRdb copy is restricted to in-frame clones and leaves out a portion. The sample has about 110,000 clones, 80% to 95% seen once; the top ten hold approximately 0.49%. This CDR3 has 15 amino acids. Germline V gene data show CDR1 as LNHNV and CDR2 as YYDKDF (reference sequence). V trimming: 4 bases; J trimming: 7 bases; junction bases outside the gene matches: 7. The TCR was taken from a human donor who received an intestinal transplant. The V gene is TRBV15, the J gene TRBJ1-5, with 10 bases identical to TRBD1. The specimen was unstimulated CD8+ T cells sorted from spleen or lymph node cells, collected before intestinal transplant. The CDR3 DNA sequence: TGTGCCACCAGCAAAGGGACAGGGGCAAGGCAGCCCCAGCATTTT. Protein product: CATSKGTGARQPQHF.